This TCR beta chain was captured by sequencing in a study of blood T cells in healthy people across ages. Study outcomes and limitations: The long-lived group displayed more naive CD4+ cells, plus higher diversity, than the aged donors did.

Looked up from germline, CDR1 is SGHTA and CDR2 is FQGNSA. The V and J ends lost 4 bases and 4 bases, in that order; junction bases with no gene match: 7. This CDR3 region has 14 residues. Caucasian individuals from Russia who were healthy and aged roughly 6 to 95 acted as donors. Total RNA extracted from each sample amounted to at least 5 micrograms. Comments on this clonotype: Its antigen is not identified.

PCR was performed a second time for 7 to 11 cycles using a sample-barcoded 5' primer and a J-beta primer mix. Any given sample supplied a minimum of 3 million CDR3-containing paired-end reads. TCRdb re-analysed the 5' RACE reads in MiXCR, keeping a single row per CDR3 protein. The table records almost 800,000 distinct CDR3 sequences, 58% of them present only once. This TCR was sampled from a young man in good health. Sequenced material: blood. The rearrangement links TRBV7-2 to TRBJ2-7; 7 nucleotides line up with TRBD2. CDR3 in DNA: TGTGCCAGCAGCTCACAGGTGGGACTATACGAGCAGTACTTC. Amino acid sequence: CASSSQVGLYEQYF.